This passage covers 28 T cell receptor beta chains from one sample sequenced in a study of T-cell memory formation after mild COVID-19. MiXCR, run by TCRdb on the 5' RACE reads, gives a single entry per CDR3 protein. The sample yields roughly 340,000 distinct CDR3 sequences, 15% seen once. The sample was PBMCs or a T cell subset sorted from them (not recorded which). The receptors derive from a man younger than 35 who had mild COVID-19 (a few samples of this study predate the infection). Cell type and time point are not known.

The rearrangement uses TRBV7-2 and TRBJ2-3; D is unresolved. Trimming pared 5 bases from V and 2 bases from J, leaving 14 bases between. The germline CDR1 and CDR2 sequences are SGHTA and FQGNSA. The CDR3 loop spans 15 amino acids. CDR3 sequence (DNA): TGTGCCAGCAGCCCAGGAATAGCTATCACAGATACGCAGTATTTT. Translation: CASSPGIAITDTQYF.

This chain uses TRBV14 with TRBJ1-2, with D possibly being TRBD1 (5 bases). The CDR3 contains 13 residues. The V end lost 0 bases, the J end lost 5 bases, and 7 bases lay between the germline ends. Germline V gives CDR1 SGHDN, CDR2 FVKESK. The chain's CDR3 is CASSQDEGYGYTF. CDR3 in DNA: TGTGCCAGCAGCCAAGATGAGGGGTATGGCTACACCTTC.

The chain uses TRBV6-5 and TRBJ1-6, with TRBD1 matching over 8 bases. The CDR3 has 16 residues. J lost 4 bases, V lost 5 bases, and 7 bases had no gene match. The germline gives CDR1 MNHEY, CDR2 SVGAGI. CDR3 bases: TGTGCCAGCAGTCGCCGACAGGGGCTGTATAATTCACCCCTCCACTTT. Translation gives CASSRRQGLYNSPLHF.

This clonotype was seen more than once but under ten times. This sequence joins TRBV12-5 and TRBJ2-7; 8 bases line up with TRBD1. V lost 1 base to trimming and J lost 6 bases; unmatched junction nucleotides: 8. Per the germline V gene, CDR1 is LGHNT and CDR2 is FRNRAP. This CDR3 contains 15 residues. CDR3 DNA sequence: TGTGCTAGTGGTTTGGCCGGACAGGGTGATTGCGAGCAGTACGTC. This codes for CASGLAGQGDCEQYV.

The J gene is TRBJ1-1, the V gene TRBV7-2; 9 positions agree with TRBD1. Per germline, CDR1 SGHTA and CDR2 FQGNSA. With V trimmed by 6 bases and J by 4 bases, 6 bases remained unmatched. CDR3 length: 14 residues. The CDR3 nucleotides read TGTGCCAGCAGACTGACAGGGGGAAGCACTGAAGCTTTCTTT. Residues: CASRLTGGSTEAFF.

The genes are TRBV3-1 and TRBJ2-1, with 7 bases aligning to TRBD1. The CDR3 is made up of 13 amino acids. Germline-derived CDR1 and CDR2 are LGHDT and YNNKEL (reference sequence). Losses at the gene ends were 4 bases for V and 8 bases for J; bases not matched to a gene: 5. The CDR3 is CASSLRGPDEQFF. CDR3 DNA sequence: TGTGCCAGCAGCCTGAGGGGGCCGGATGAGCAGTTCTTC.

This clonotype was seen a few times. The gene calls are TRBV12-3 or TRBV12-4 and TRBJ1-5; D not certain. V was trimmed by 8 bases and J by 0 bases, leaving 11 bases between them. The CDR3 totals 14 residues. For the CDR3, the DNA is TGTGCCAGCCATCCCGGTTATAGCAATCAGCCCCAGCATTTT. Residues: CASHPGYSNQPQHF.

This chain connects TRBV7-9 to TRBJ1-6; no reliable D call. Germline V CDR1 and CDR2: SEHNR, FQNEAQ (reference sequence). The V end lost 1 base, the J end lost 4 bases, and 8 bases lay between the germline ends. This CDR3 is 15 amino acids long. This CDR3 is CASSLGSLYNSPLHF. DNA for the CDR3: TGTGCCAGCAGCTTAGGGTCACTTTATAATTCACCCCTCCACTTT. Using reference TRBV7-9 and TRBJ1-6 for the parts outside the CDR3, the full variable domain is DTGVSQNPRHKITKRGQNVTFRCDPISEHNRLYWYRQTLGQGPEFLTYFQNEAQLEKSRLLSDRFSAERPKGSFSTLEIQRTEQGDSAMYLCASSLGSLYNSPLHFGNGTRLTVT.

This clonotype was counted many times. The chain couples TRBV7-2 to TRBJ1-1; D remains unclear. The CDR3 has 13 residues. V shed 1 base and J shed 3 bases, with 6 bases lying between them. Germline V CDR1 and CDR2: SGHTA, FQGNSA. DNA of the CDR3: TGTGCCAGCAGCTTAGTTTTGGACACTGAAGCTTTCTTT. Translated, it gives CASSLVLDTEAFF.

The chain joins TRBV10-3 to TRBJ1-5; D perhaps matches TRBD1 (5 bases). This CDR3 contains 12 residues. Trimming removed 4 bases at V and 9 bases at J, with 10 bases between. Per the germline V gene, CDR1 is ENHRY and CDR2 is SYGVKD. CDR3 protein: CAISAGTSPQHF. CDR3 nucleotide sequence: TGTGCCATCAGTGCGGGGACCTCGCCCCAGCATTTT.

The chain has TRBV4-3 and TRBJ1-5; D is perhaps TRBD1 (6 bases). Germline-derived CDR1 and CDR2 are LGHNA and YSLEER. The CDR3 is 14 residues long. The V end lost 0 bases, the J end lost 6 bases, and 9 bases lay between the germline ends. The CDR3 here is CASSQDTGTQPQHF. CDR3 sequence (DNA): TGCGCCAGCAGCCAAGATACAGGGACTCAGCCCCAGCATTTT.

This clonotype was found many times. The rearrangement uses TRBV7-2 and TRBJ2-3, with D uncertain. With 1 base removed from V and 6 bases from J, the gap between germline ends came to 8 bases. The CDR3 length is 13 residues. Germline values: CDR1 SGHTA, CDR2 FQGNSA. In nucleotides, the CDR3 is TGTGCCAGCAGCTTAGGGAACGGGGATACGCAGTATTTT. Translated, it gives CASSLGNGDTQYF.

The table lists this clonotype with many counts. This chain connects TRBV5-1 to TRBJ2-3; 8 positions agree with TRBD2. CDR1 and CDR2 from the germline V gene are SGHRS and YFSETQ. V was pared by 9 bases and J by 4 bases, with 16 bases of the junction left unmatched. This CDR3 comprises 16 residues. The DNA of the CDR3 is TGCGCCATCTCCTACGGACTAGCCGATGGTCCAGATACGCAGTATTTT. Translation gives CAISYGLADGPDTQYF.

This clonotype was observed many times. The chain recombines TRBV7-9 with TRBJ2-5, with D unclear. V was shortened by 1 base and J by 0 bases, with 6 bases between the two germline ends. The CDR3 runs to 14 residues. Germline CDR1 reads SEHNR; CDR2 reads FQNEAQ (reference sequence). The CDR3 loop is CASSLGQNQETQYF. The CDR3 DNA reads TGTGCCAGCAGCTTAGGGCAAAACCAAGAGACCCAGTACTTC. Complete variable domain (other parts from reference TRBV7-9 and TRBJ2-5): DTGVSQNPRHKITKRGQNVTFRCDPISEHNRLYWYRQTLGQGPEFLTYFQNEAQLEKSRLLSDRFSAERPKGSFSTLEIQRTEQGDSAMYLCASSLGQNQETQYFGPGTRLLVL.

The chain uses TRBV12-3 or TRBV12-4 and TRBJ2-4; 10 bases map to TRBD2. V lost 5 bases, J lost 8 bases, and 6 bases stayed unmatched. The CDR3 runs to 14 residues. CDR3 DNA: TGTGCCAGCAGTCCGGGACTAGCGCAGGACATTCAGTACTTC. It translates to CASSPGLAQDIQYF.

Regarding this clonotype: The CDR3 does not close with the conserved phenylalanine or tryptophan, likely indicating a read error. Because the CDR3's place on the DNA is in doubt, the DNA is left out and the CDR3 is given as listed by TCRdb. The V and J genes are TRBV15 and TRBJ1-2. A total of 10 residues make up the CDR3, ends included. Germline V gene sequence: CDR1 LNHNV, CDR2 YYDKDF (reference sequence). CDR3 in amino acids: CATSSIWLHL.

This clonotype was seen more than once but under ten times. The chain recombines TRBV29-1 with TRBJ1-1; TRBD1 is a possible D gene (6 bases). Between the trimmed V and J ends, which lost 7 bases and 8 bases, there was a span of 17 bases. This CDR3 has 12 amino acids. The germline V gene has CDR1 SQVTM and CDR2 ANQGSEA. The CDR3 bases are TGCAGCGGGGACACAGCGACCCCCGAAGCTTTCTTT. Its protein is CSGDTATPEAFF.

The genes are TRBV20-1 and TRBJ2-1; D may be TRBD2 (6 bases). Germline V gene lookup returns CDR1 DFQATT and CDR2 SNEGSKA (reference sequence). V was cut by 8 bases and J by 6 bases, with 17 bases left in between. The CDR3 has 13 residues. The CDR3 protein is CSFLGRGLNEQFF. The DNA of the CDR3 is TGCAGTTTCTTGGGGCGGGGTCTCAATGAGCAGTTCTTC.

This clonotype was seen more than once but under ten times. As DNA, the CDR3 is TGCAGCGTTGAACAGGGGCAGGCCTACGAGCAGTACTTC. This codes for CSVEQGQAYEQYF. V is TRBV29-1 and J is TRBJ2-7; D perhaps matches TRBD1 (6 bases). CDR3 size: 13 residues. With 2 bases removed from V and 2 bases from J, the gap between germline ends came to 10 bases. Germline CDR1 reads SQVTM; CDR2 reads ANQGSEA.

This clonotype was seen a few times. The V and J genes are TRBV7-8 and TRBJ1-2; D is unresolved. V lost 1 base and J lost 5, with 8 bases in between. The CDR3 has 13 residues. Per germline, CDR1 SGHVS and CDR2 FQNEAQ. CDR3 loop: CASSLVEDYGYTF. DNA for the CDR3: TGTGCCAGCAGCTTAGTCGAAGATTATGGCTACACCTTC. Full variable domain (outside the CDR3, taken from reference TRBV7-8 and TRBJ1-2): GAGVSQSPRYKVAKRGQDVALRCDPISGHVSLFWYQQALGQGPEFLTYFQNEAQLDKSGLPSDRFFAERPEGSVSTLKIQRTQQEDSAVYLCASSLVEDYGYTFGSGTRLTVV.

J is TRBJ2-7 and V is TRBV10-3; 8 bases match TRBD1. The trim removed 0 bases at V and 1 base at J, leaving 11 bases unmatched. The CDR3 length is 18 residues. Germline-derived CDR1 and CDR2 are ENHRY and SYGVKD. CDR3 sequence reads: CAISESIFGTGISYEQYF. CDR3 nucleotide sequence: TGTGCCATCAGTGAGTCTATATTCGGGACAGGTATATCCTACGAGCAGTACTTC.

This clonotype was counted only a few times. CDR3 nucleotide sequence: TGTGCCAGCAGTTTGGACAGGGTATCGAGGGTTGGCTCCTACAATGAGCAGTTCTTC. This codes for CASSLDRVSRVGSYNEQFF. The chain employs TRBV12-3 or TRBV12-4 and TRBJ2-1; 8 bases fit TRBD1. This CDR3 comprises 19 residues. Unmatched junction bases numbered 13, after V lost 3 bases and J lost 0 bases.

This clonotype was picked up a small number of times. The chain links TRBV4-3 to TRBJ1-2, with D possibly matching TRBD1 (5 bases). The CDR3 totals 21 residues. The V gene lost 0 bases and the J gene lost 5 bases, with 31 bases spanning the gap. CDR1 is LGHNA and CDR2 is YSLEER in the germline V gene. The chain's CDR3 is CASSQEGDFGSRSLGRYGYTF. CDR3 coding DNA: TGCGCCAGCAGCCAAGAGGGGGATTTTGGGTCGCGGTCGCTGGGCCGTTATGGCTACACCTTC.

The chain recombines TRBV7-9 with TRBJ2-2; 7 bases align to TRBD1. The trim removed 5 bases at V and 3 bases at J, leaving 6 bases unmatched. The CDR3 totals 15 residues. Germline CDR1 is SEHNR and CDR2 is FQNEAQ (reference sequence). Here the CDR3 reads CASSVTGRYTGELFF. CDR3 DNA sequence: TGTGCCAGCAGCGTGACAGGGCGGTACACCGGGGAGCTGTTTTTT. Full variable domain (remainder filled in from reference TRBV7-9 and TRBJ2-2): DTGVSQNPRHKITKRGQNVTFRCDPISEHNRLYWYRQTLGQGPEFLTYFQNEAQLEKSRLLSDRFSAERPKGSFSTLEIQRTEQGDSAMYLCASSVTGRYTGELFFGEGSRLTVL.

This clonotype was recorded a few times. The chain links TRBV4-1 to TRBJ2-7; no clear D. Deletions cut 2 bases from V and 2 bases from J, with 10 bases between. From germline, CDR1 is MGHRA and CDR2 YSYEKL. The CDR3 has 14 amino acids. This CDR3 reads CASSQLVGPYEQYV. As DNA, the CDR3 is TGCGCCAGCAGCCAACTGGTCGGACCCTACGAGCAGTACGTC.

This clonotype occurred a few times. The rearrangement uses TRBV2 and TRBJ1-6; 8 bases are a match to TRBD1. V dropped 7 bases and J dropped 9; count of bases not matched to a gene: 14. CDR1 is SNHLY, CDR2 FYNNEI, per germline. CDR3 size: 16 residues. The CDR3 reads CASNRDRGSGSSPLHF. For the CDR3, the DNA is TGTGCCAGCAATCGAGACAGGGGTTCGGGTAGTTCACCCCTCCACTTT.

This clonotype came up a few times. The rearrangement links TRBV25-1 to TRBJ2-3; 8 bases fit TRBD2. V was clipped by 5 bases and J by 5 bases; unmatched bases: 3. The germline V gene encodes CDR1 MGHDK and CDR2 SYGVNS. The CDR3 covers 13 residues. The CDR3 DNA follows: TGTGCCAGCAGTTTCGGGAGGGGAGATACGCAGTATTTT. This encodes CASSFGRGDTQYF. The variable domain in full, with the rest retrieved from reference TRBV25-1 and TRBJ2-3, is EADIYQTPRYLVIGTGKKITLECSQTMGHDKMYWYQQDPGMELHLIHYSYGVNSTEKGDLSSESTVSRIRTEHFPLTLESARPSHTSQYLCASSFGRGDTQYFGPGTRLTVL.

The sample holds a few counts of this clonotype. The chain joins TRBV7-2 to TRBJ1-2; TRBD1 matches at 7 bases. The CDR3 length is 14 residues. Germline-derived CDR1 and CDR2 are SGHTA and FQGNSA. V lost 10 bases to trimming and J lost 8 bases; unmatched junction nucleotides: 16. CDR3 bases: TGTGCCACCCAGGCCGGAGGACAGGAGGGAGGCTACACCTTC. Translating it yields CATQAGGQEGGYTF.